This T cell receptor (beta chain) is from a study of spatial heterogeneity in lung cancer (dated by TCRdb to the late 2010s). At the level of the whole study: Donors were about 70 patients with early-stage, untreated non-small cell lung cancer from the lung TRACERx cohort. Follow-up PBMC samples were sequenced whenever the samples were available, and the median time to follow-up was two to three years after resection. More beta-chain than alpha-chain transcripts were consistently detected, likely reflecting higher beta-chain transcript abundance. In the raw uncorrected reads, each unique combination of TCR and UMI appeared on average more than ten times. In non-small cell lung cancer, the study made a quantitative comparison of TCR alpha and beta repertoires among multiple tumor regions, matched nontumor lung and blood. Nonsynonymous mutation counts, determined by whole-exome sequencing of tumor tissue, were related to features of the TCR repertoire. At surgery, both alpha and beta chains were TCR-sequenced in 220 tumor regions, fewer than 85 matched nontumor lung samples and around 50 PBMC samples. What the study reported, not specific to this receptor: Confirming at a functional level the hypothesis that regional TCRs recognize regional mutations was considered to require additional single-cell paired TCR alpha and beta sequencing. Ubiquitous expanded tumor TCRs showed up in blood more often at tumor resection than at routine follow-up. Only roughly 15 patients were included in comparisons of baseline and follow-up blood repertoires.

This specimen's time point label, interpreted: blood at routine non-recurrence follow-up after resection. Whole RNA extracted from tumor and nontumor lung tissue, or from cryopreserved PBMC samples, was used for TCR sequencing without cell sorting. Only patients with enough RNA available from two or more tumor regions were chosen for TCR sequencing. This clonotype was counted only a few times. There is no known antigen for this receptor. One base away there is no much larger clone; base qualities are not given. The method was 5' RACE. Sequencing was carried out with a NextSeq 500. The TCR library protocol attached a unique molecular identifier to each TCR cDNA molecule to allow correction of PCR and sequencing errors. The study's processing was this. TCR identification, UMI-based error correction and CDR3 extraction were performed with Decombinator tools. TCRs above a frequency of 2 per 1,000, corresponding to the top 1% of the tumor frequency distribution, were defined as expanded. Renyi diversity was calculated using the R vegan package after each repertoire was subsampled 100 times to 5,000 TCRs. CDR3 similarity networks were constructed using string-kernel similarity of amino acid triplets, with links drawn between CDR3s whose pairwise similarity was above 0.82. Clones were called with MiXCR by TCRdb after fastp trimmed the public reads at Q25, and only in-frame beta chains were retained. Every distinct CDR3 protein forms one entry, paired with its most common genes and DNA. The V and J calls, along with clone size, are taken from TCRdb and not from the paper's own processing. This sample holds around 100,000 distinct CDR3 sequences; approximately 11% were observed only once. The ten most abundant clones make up about 24% of the sample.

From a lookup of the germline V gene, CDR1 and CDR2 are MNHEY and SVGAGI. The CDR3 runs 12 amino acids, cysteine and phenylalanine included. Just CDR3 DNA is preserved here, 36 bases in frame from base 1. Trimming at the junction amounts to 10 bases on V and 1 base on J, and the germline ends lie 10 bases apart. The chain employs TRBV6-5 and TRBJ2-5; the D gene is perhaps TRBD1, on 5 matching bases. The sample consisted of PBMCs, taken at follow-up. The sequence derives from a female donor with early-stage non-small cell lung cancer. In nucleotides, the sequence is TGTGCCACCCGACAGTTCCAAGAGACCCAGTACTTC. This codes for CATRQFQETQYF.